The source of this T cell receptor beta chain is a study of blood T cell dynamics during melanoma immunotherapy. Time point defined: pre-treatment baseline. Apart from a couple of fast progressors, RECIST 1.1 response was judged 12 weeks post-infusion. Sequenced by immunoSEQ multiplex PCR; TCRdb stores in-frame clones only, minus some. The sample consists of 10,000 to 15,000 clones, approximately 84% of them appearing once. This specimen was blood, taken from a patient treated with checkpoint blockade. This clonotype was sampled from a human donor with melanoma.

The CDR3 DNA reads as TGTGCCAGCAGCCAAGATGTTGGGGGAACCGTCGCCTACGAGCAGTACTTC. This gives the protein CASSQDVGGTVAYEQYF. This sequence joins TRBV4-2 and TRBJ2-7; either TRBD1 or TRBD2 may fit D (5 bases each). CDR3 size: 17 residues. Germline values: CDR1 LGHNA, CDR2 YNFKEQ. V was shortened by 0 bases and J by 2 bases, with 17 bases between the two germline ends.